The present T cell receptor (beta chain) was sequenced within a study of shared clonotypes between healthy human individuals. Study-wide context: Three plates each covered CD4 naive and memory; CD8 naive two, CD8 memory one. Findings of the study overall: Non-shared clonotypes were found to have lower generation probabilities than the clonotypes that were shared by all four of the sorted-subset donors.

The protocol was immunoSEQ multiplex PCR, while the TCRdb copy is restricted to in-frame clones and leaves out a portion. The table includes 780,000 or so clones, over 55% detected once. Details on this clone: Its antigen is still unknown.

This CDR3 is built from 16 residues. The germline CDR1 and CDR2 sequences are MGHRA and YSYEKL. V gave up 5 bases and J gave up 0 bases; unmatched junction bases: 2. Specimen: memory CD4+ T cells sorted from blood. Subset reported: CD45RA-negative fraction. The chain couples TRBV4-1 to TRBJ2-2; the match to TRBD2 covers 11 bases. The TCR was taken from a woman aged 25 to 39 in good health. CDR3 DNA: TGCGCCAGCAGCAAGACTAGCGGGGCGAACACCGGGGAGCTGTTTTTT. Amino acid sequence: CASSKTSGANTGELFF.